This paragraph reports one T cell receptor beta chain. V gave up 7 bases and J gave up 7 bases, with 14 bases separating them. Germline CDR1 reads KGHSH; CDR2 reads LQKENI. The CDR3 has 13 amino acids. This specimen belongs to a study of CD8 T cells in Susac syndrome. The RNA, about 0.5 to 1 ug, was put through reverse transcription using random hexamers. Amplification of the TCR beta CDR3 was carried out by immunoSEQ multiplex PCR, which spanned a total of 54 Vbeta and 13 Jbeta segments. TCRdb redid the calling of the immunoSEQ multiplex PCR reads with MiXCR, one entry per CDR3 protein. The data show more than 150,000 distinct CDR3 sequences, just over 90% seen once.

This clonotype originated in a human donor in good health. The sequenced sample consisted of CD4+ T cells from PBMCs. The chain uses TRBV18 and TRBJ2-1, with D possibly TRBD2 on 5 matching bases. CDR3 DNA sequence: TGTGCCAGCTTACCGGGCGGAGGAAATGAGCAGTTCTTC. This codes for CASLPGGGNEQFF.